One sample yielded the 16 T cell receptor beta chains listed below, sequenced in a study of control samples from healthy donors and cancer patients. Generated by immunoSEQ multiplex PCR, the TCRdb table keeps only in-frame clones and is missing some. The data contain about 180,000 clones, 91% of them seen just once; the ten biggest clones take up just over 2%. The sequencing sample was made of blood. These receptors all come from a woman between 35 and 50 years old in good health.

The V and J genes are TRBV19 and TRBJ1-2; unclear D gene. Germline lookup yields CDR1 LNHDA and CDR2 SQIVND (reference sequence). The CDR3 has 14 amino acids. The CDR3 nucleotides read TGTGGAGGGAAGTTGGGCACTCAGCGATATGGCTACACCTTC. The encoded protein is CGGKLGTQRYGYTF.

The rearrangement uses TRBV19 and TRBJ1-2; no reliable D call. The length of the CDR3 is 15 residues. The germline V and J ends were trimmed by 1 base and 3 bases, with 12 bases remaining between them. The germline V gene encodes CDR1 LNHDA and CDR2 SQIVND (reference sequence). CDR3: CASSIVEGNHYGYTF. CDR3 DNA sequence: TGTGCCAGTAGTATAGTCGAGGGAAATCACTATGGCTACACCTTC.

V is TRBV7-9 and J is TRBJ2-7, with a tentative D call TRBD1 (5 bases). The CDR3 is made up of 16 amino acids. V was trimmed by 9 bases and J by 1 base, leaving 22 bases between them. CDR1 and CDR2 (germline): SEHNR, FQNEAQ (reference sequence). The CDR3 DNA sequence: TGTGCCAGACCAGTGAAGGGTGGGGCGCGGTCCTACGAGCAGTACTTC. Translating gives CARPVKGGARSYEQYF.

The V call is TRBV5-5, the J call TRBJ1-2, with D maybe TRBD1 (5 bases). V lost 6 bases and J 1 base, leaving 16 bases between the germline ends. The CDR3 is 15 amino acids. CDR1 and CDR2 (germline): SGHKS, YYEKEE (reference sequence). The CDR3 nucleotides are TGTGCCAGCACCAATGCGGGGGGAATTAACTATGGCTACACCTTC. Translated: CASTNAGGINYGYTF.

V and J are TRBV29-1 and TRBJ1-6; no reliable D call. The V gene's germline CDR1 is SQVTM and CDR2 ANQGSEA. The CDR3 loop spans 21 amino acids. The V end was cut by 1 base, the J end by 0 bases, with 25 bases between. CDR3 residues: CSVEVCCIAGKLGSYNSPLHF. In DNA, the CDR3 is TGCAGCGTTGAAGTTTGTTGTATCGCAGGCAAATTGGGCTCCTATAATTCACCCCTCCACTTT.

V is TRBV4-2 and J is TRBJ2-7; 9 bases fit TRBD1. V lost 4 bases, J lost 3 bases, and 4 bases stayed unmatched. Germline V CDR1 and CDR2: LGHNA, YNFKEQ. The CDR3 runs 14 residues. For the CDR3, the DNA is TGTGCCAGCAGCCTACGGACAGGGGACTACGAGCAGTACTTC. Protein product: CASSLRTGDYEQYF.

This rearrangement joins TRBV5-4 to TRBJ2-2, with D uncertain. V was shortened by 4 bases and J by 8 bases, with 9 bases between the two germline ends. This CDR3 has 12 amino acids. The germline CDR1 and CDR2 sequences are SGHNT and YYREEE (reference sequence). The CDR3 spells CASSHSIGELFF. CDR3 coding DNA: TGTGCCAGCAGCCACAGCATAGGGGAGCTGTTTTTT.

The J gene is TRBJ1-5, the V gene TRBV4-1; D uncertain. The CDR3 extends over 14 amino acids. The germline V gene encodes CDR1 MGHRA and CDR2 YSYEKL. The V and J ends lost 6 bases and 2 bases respectively, with 11 bases between them. The CDR3 region has the DNA TGCGCCAGCAGAGCCCCAGGCGGCAATCAGCCCCAGCATTTT. Translating it yields CASRAPGGNQPQHF.

The chain combines TRBV19 with TRBJ1-5; no clear D. The CDR3 runs to 12 residues. Germline V CDR1 and CDR2: LNHDA, SQIVND (reference sequence). V dropped 2 bases and J dropped 6 bases, with 5 bases sitting between them. CDR3 sequence reads: CASSITGQPQHF. The CDR3 DNA reads TGTGCCAGTAGTATAACCGGTCAGCCCCAGCATTTT.

The chain joins TRBV29-1 to TRBJ1-1; D is ambiguous. The CDR3 runs 11 residues. The germline CDR1 and CDR2 sequences are SQVTM and ANQGSEA. Trimming pared 1 base from V and 10 bases from J, leaving 10 bases between. DNA of the CDR3: TGCAGCGTTGAAGTGGGGAGAGGAGCTTTCTTT. It codes for CSVEVGRGAFF.

The CDR3 DNA sequence: TGTGCCAGCACTTTGGGACTAGACCCCTCCTACAATGAGCAGTTCTTC. Protein: CASTLGLDPSYNEQFF. This chain links TRBV2 with TRBJ2-1; 8 nucleotides line up with TRBD2. The trim removed 7 bases at V and 0 bases at J, leaving 8 bases unmatched. The germline V gene encodes CDR1 SNHLY and CDR2 FYNNEI. The CDR3 length is 16 residues.

The chain uses TRBV3-1 (or the pseudogene TRBV3-2) and TRBJ2-5; D perhaps matches TRBD2 (5 bases). The CDR3 sequence is 14 residues long. The V gene's germline CDR1 is LGHDT and CDR2 YNNKEL (reference sequence). The ends were cut back, 4 bases at V and 7 bases at J, with 16 bases in the middle. CDR3 sequence: CASSLLAREGTQYF. The CDR3 nucleotides read TGTGCCAGCAGCCTCTTGGCTAGAGAGGGGACCCAGTACTTC.

The chain carries TRBV25-1 and TRBJ1-2; 7 positions agree with TRBD1. Germline loops: CDR1 MGHDK, CDR2 SYGVNS. The CDR3 extends over 14 amino acids. With V trimmed by 5 bases and J by 8 bases, 11 bases remained unmatched. This CDR3 reads CASSRFDRDGGYTF. The CDR3 nucleotides read TGTGCCAGCAGTCGATTTGACAGGGACGGGGGCTACACCTTC.

The chain has TRBV5-5 and TRBJ2-7; the D gene is possibly TRBD2 (5 bases). Trimming stripped 4 bases from V and 0 bases from J, with 17 bases between. Germline V gene sequence: CDR1 SGHKS, CDR2 YYEKEE (reference sequence). This CDR3 region has 16 residues. The CDR3 region is CASSHTPTGISYEQYF. For the CDR3, the DNA is TGTGCCAGCAGCCACACGCCAACCGGGATCTCCTACGAGCAGTACTTC. The full variable domain, rest sourced from reference TRBV5-5 and TRBJ2-7, is DAGVTQSPTHLIKTRGQQVTLRCSPISGHKSVSWYQQVLGQGPQFIFQYYEKEERGRGNFPDRFSARQFPNYSSELNVNALLLGDSALYLCASSHTPTGISYEQYFGPGTRLTVT.

The gene calls are TRBV7-9 and TRBJ2-1; D is perhaps TRBD1 or TRBD2 (7 bases each). The germline V gene encodes CDR1 SEHNR and CDR2 FQNEAQ (reference sequence). This CDR3 contains 12 residues. V lost 4 bases, J lost 9 bases, and 10 bases lay in between. The CDR3 reads CASSSRGGEQFF. DNA of the CDR3: TGTGCCAGCAGCTCCAGGGGGGGTGAGCAGTTCTTC.

The chain is built from TRBV4-2 and TRBJ2-1; D is possibly TRBD2 (5 bases). CDR3 size: 17 residues. CDR1 LGHNA and CDR2 YNFKEQ come from the germline V gene. The ends were cut back, 4 bases at V and 6 bases at J, with 22 bases in the middle. The CDR3 here is CASSPGDGSAKGNEQFF. As DNA, the CDR3 is TGTGCCAGCAGCCCCGGGGATGGCAGCGCGAAGGGCAATGAGCAGTTCTTC.